These T cell receptor beta chains were read from a single sample in a study of blood T cell repertoires in COVID-19. TCRdb's copy holds only in-frame clones and misses some; the assay was immunoSEQ multiplex PCR. The table lists under 300,000 clones, about 85% of them singletons. The sample taken for sequencing was PBMCs or T cells enriched from blood (not recorded which). These receptors were collected from a woman between 50 and 59 years old who had been exposed to COVID-19. The CDR3 runs from the conserved cysteine through the conserved F or W. D genes are given only for firm matches. Some rows mark clone size as missing; the rest say once, few, many or name a class of expanded clone.

TRBV10-3	once	TRBD1	TRBJ1-2	CAISLDREYGYTF	TGTGCCATCAGTCTCGACAGGGAGTACGGCTACACCTTC
TRBV27	-	-	TRBJ1-6	CASRQTRGSPLHF	TGTGCCAGCAGACAAACCAGGGGTTCACCCCTCCACTTT
TRBV12-3/TRBV12-4	-	-	TRBJ1-1	CASSSPGWTEAFF	TGTGCCAGCAGTAGCCCAGGGTGGACTGAAGCTTTCTTT
TRBV7-9	-	-	TRBJ2-3	CASSPGVGSSCGLSGTQYF	TGTGCCAGCAGCCCAGGGGTGGGCAGCTCCTGCGGACTCAGCGGTACGCAGTATTTT
TRBV6-1	-	-	TRBJ1-4	CASSESSGGLREKLFF	TGTGCCAGCAGTGAATCCTCAGGAGGGTTAAGGGAAAAACTGTTTTTT
TRBV6-5	-	-	TRBJ2-3	CASLSRNTFTDTQYF	TGTGCCAGCCTCTCGCGGAATACCTTCACAGATACGCAGTATTTT
TRBV10-1	-	-	TRBJ2-5	CASSARDQETQYF	TGCGCCAGCAGTGCGAGGGATCAAGAGACCCAGTACTTC
TRBV27	-	-	TRBJ1-2	CASTGRARGGGYTF	TGTGCCAGCACCGGACGGGCAAGAGGAGGGGGCTACACCTTC
TRBV7-3	-	-	TRBJ2-6	CASSYSGANVLTF	TGTGCCAGCTCTTACTCTGGGGCCAACGTCCTGACTTTC
TRBV6-5	-	-	TRBJ1-4	CASSLTATNEKLFF	TGTGCCAGCAGTTTGACAGCAACTAATGAAAAACTGTTTTTT
TRBV30	few	-	TRBJ1-5	CAWSVGSSGNQPQHF	TGTGCCTGGAGTGTAGGCAGTAGCGGCAATCAGCCCCAGCATTTT
TRBV3-1/TRBV3-2	once	-	TRBJ1-1	CASSQDRGSDTEAFF	TGTGCCAGCAGCCAAGATCGGGGATCAGACACTGAAGCTTTCTTT
TRBV6-4	few	-	TRBJ2-1	CASSDSTSSTNEQFF	TGTGCCAGCAGTGACTCGACTTCATCCACCAATGAGCAGTTCTTC
TRBV7-2	-	TRBD2	TRBJ2-2	CASSLSGGAVNGELFF	TGTGCCAGCAGCCTCAGCGGGGGGGCCGTTAACGGGGAGCTGTTTTTT
TRBV10-3	-	TRBD2	TRBJ2-3	CAIRGSGGVSDTQYF	TGTGCCATCAGGGGTAGCGGGGGGGTGTCAGATACGCAGTATTTT
TRBV5-8	-	-	TRBJ1-2	CASSLGRVNYGYTF	TGTGCCAGCAGCTTAGGCAGGGTCAACTATGGCTACACCTTC
TRBV6-2/TRBV6-3	-	-	TRBJ1-2	CASSALREGDPFYTF	TGTGCCAGCAGTGCCCTCAGGGAAGGGGATCCATTCTACACCTTC
TRBV4-1	-	-	TRBJ2-5	CASSLGEMGETQYF	TGCGCCAGCAGCCTAGGGGAAATGGGGGAGACCCAGTACTTC
TRBV5-8	-	TRBD1	TRBJ1-6	CASRRTGLRDNSPLHF	TGTGCCAGCAGGCGGACAGGGTTGAGGGATAATTCACCCCTCCACTTT
TRBV12-5	-	-	TRBJ1-5	CASGFEGSQPQHF	TGTGCTAGTGGTTTTGAGGGTAGTCAGCCCCAGCATTTT
TRBV11-2	-	-	TRBJ2-3	CASSPGGTDTQYF	TGTGCCAGCAGCCCCGGCGGAACAGATACGCAGTATTTT
TRBV10-3	-	-	TRBJ1-4	CASSGTKNEKLFF	TGTGCCAGTTCCGGGACAAAGAATGAAAAACTGTTTTTT
TRBV10-2	-	TRBD1	TRBJ2-7	CASRPDRVSEQYF	TGCGCCTCCCGCCCGGACAGGGTAAGCGAGCAGTACTTC
TRBV28	-	-	TRBJ2-2	CASRPEVGELFF	TGTGCCAGCAGGCCAGAGGTCGGGGAGCTGTTTTTT
TRBV28	few	TRBD1	TRBJ1-1	CASHRGESTEAFF	TGTGCCAGCCACAGGGGAGAAAGCACTGAAGCTTTCTTT
TRBV2	-	-	TRBJ1-5	CASSEEVRGTSPQHF	TGTGCCAGCAGTGAGGAGGTTAGGGGGACCTCGCCCCAGCATTTT
TRBV18	once	-	TRBJ1-1	CASSPRTAIMNTEAFF	TGTGCCAGCTCACCACGGACAGCGATCATGAACACTGAAGCTTTCTTT
TRBV15	-	-	TRBJ1-5	CATSRVEGNQPQHF	TGTGCCACCAGCAGAGTGGAGGGGAATCAGCCCCAGCATTTT
TRBV27	-	-	TRBJ1-5	CASSLGMDLTFNQPQHF	TGTGCCAGCAGCCTGGGGATGGACTTAACCTTCAATCAGCCCCAGCATTTT
TRBV2	-	-	TRBJ1-1	CASSDQVGHPSEAFF	TGTGCCAGCAGTGATCAGGTCGGACATCCGTCTGAAGCTTTCTTT
TRBV18	once	-	TRBJ2-7	CASSPLQGTYEQYF	TGTGCCAGCTCCCCCTTACAGGGTACCTACGAGCAGTACTTC
TRBV7-3	-	-	TRBJ2-2	CASSLSPGLGELFF	TGTGCCAGCAGCTTAAGTCCAGGTTTAGGGGAGCTGTTTTTT
TRBV4-3	-	-	TRBJ1-2	CASSRAPNYGYTF	TGCGCCAGCAGCCGGGCCCCAAACTATGGCTACACCTTC
TRBV21-1	few	-	TRBJ1-5	CASSKVSTPTYSNQPQHF	TGTGCCAGCAGCAAAGTATCGACACCAACCTATAGCAATCAGCCCCAGCATTTT
TRBV25-1	-	-	TRBJ1-4	CASSEGARGNEKLFF	TGTGCCAGCAGTGAAGGGGCCAGAGGTAATGAAAAACTGTTTTTT
TRBV6-5	-	-	TRBJ2-1	CASGITGNEQFF	TGTGCCAGCGGGATTACAGGGAATGAGCAGTTCTTC
TRBV19	-	-	TRBJ1-6	CASNFGNTAYNSPLHF	TGTGCCAGTAACTTCGGCAATACAGCCTATAATTCACCCCTCCACTTT
TRBV15	-	-	TRBJ2-7	CATSRDRQAYEQYF	TGTGCCACCAGCAGAGACCGACAGGCCTACGAGCAGTACTTC
TRBV9	-	TRBD1	TRBJ1-1	CASSMDRRGTEAFF	TGTGCCAGCAGCATGGACAGGCGGGGCACTGAAGCTTTCTTT
TRBV18	-	-	TRBJ1-1	CASSPNVDSAREAFF	TGTGCCAGCTCACCAAACGTGGACAGTGCAAGGGAAGCTTTCTTT
TRBV5-1	once	TRBD2	TRBJ2-3	CASSLGGGGLSTDTQYF	TGCGCCAGCAGCTTGGGTGGCGGGGGTCTAAGCACAGATACGCAGTATTTT
TRBV5-1	once	-	TRBJ2-3	CASSYPLGGGGPTDTQYF	TGCGCCAGCAGCTACCCCCTCGGGGGCGGGGGCCCCACAGATACGCAGTATTTT
TRBV10-3	-	TRBD1	TRBJ1-2	CAISESVGTGDGYTF	TGTGCCATCAGTGAGTCGGTCGGGACAGGGGATGGCTACACCTTC
TRBV2	-	-	TRBJ1-1	CASRPRGMNTEAFF	TGTGCCAGCAGGCCCAGGGGCATGAACACTGAAGCTTTCTTT
TRBV5-1	-	TRBD1	TRBJ2-1	CASSFVGTGHNEQFF	TGCGCCAGCAGCTTCGTCGGGACAGGTCACAATGAGCAGTTCTTC
TRBV5-1	-	TRBD2	TRBJ2-3	CASSPRLADTDTQYF	TGCGCCAGCAGTCCGAGACTAGCGGACACAGATACGCAGTATTTT
TRBV27	-	-	TRBJ2-7	CASSPRVTYEQYF	TGTGCCAGCAGCCCCAGGGTCACCTACGAGCAGTACTTC